The TCR beta chain under discussion was sequenced for a study of blood T cells in healthy people across ages. V was clipped by 5 bases and J by 7 bases, with 12 bases between them. This CDR3 has 13 residues. Together with a sample-barcoded 5' primer, a J-beta primer mix was included in a second PCR lasting roughly 6 to 12 cycles. MiXCR was run by TCRdb on the 5' RACE reads, yielding one entry per CDR3 protein. The sample carries 1.6 million or so distinct CDR3 sequences, around 35% recorded once. The V and J genes are TRBV23-1 and TRBJ2-1; D uncertain. TRBV23-1 is identified as an open reading frame with a role that is uncertain. The receptor was isolated from a woman in her thirties in good health. The sequenced material came from blood. The CDR3 coding sequence is TGCGCCAGCAGTAGGCCCCCGGAAAATGAGCAGTTCTTC. Its translation: CASSRPPENEQFF.